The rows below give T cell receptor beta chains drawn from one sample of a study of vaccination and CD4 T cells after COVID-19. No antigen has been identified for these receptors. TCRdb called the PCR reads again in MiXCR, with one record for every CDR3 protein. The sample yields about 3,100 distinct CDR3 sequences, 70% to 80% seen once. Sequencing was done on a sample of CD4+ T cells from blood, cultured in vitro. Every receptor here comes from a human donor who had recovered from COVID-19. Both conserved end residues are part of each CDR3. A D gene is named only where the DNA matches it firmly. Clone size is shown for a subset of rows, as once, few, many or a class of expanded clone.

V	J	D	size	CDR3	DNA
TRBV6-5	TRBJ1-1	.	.	CASSYSQAEAFF	TGTGCCAGCAGTTACTCCCAGGCTGAAGCTTTCTTT
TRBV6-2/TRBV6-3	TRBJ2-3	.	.	CASSPTLGAGEDTQYF	TGTGCCAGCAGTCCCACCCTCGGAGCCGGCGAAGATACGCAGTATTTT
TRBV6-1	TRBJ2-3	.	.	CASSQSPGSAQYF	TGTGCCAGCAGCCAAAGCCCGGGTAGCGCGCAGTATTTT
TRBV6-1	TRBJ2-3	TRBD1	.	CASSSHPGQGPDTQYF	TGTGCCAGCAGCTCACATCCGGGACAGGGACCAGATACGCAGTATTTT
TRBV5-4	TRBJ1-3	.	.	CASSQAVPGLPSRNTIYF	TGCGCCAGCAGCCAAGCAGTCCCGGGACTACCTTCGCGAAACACCATATATTTT
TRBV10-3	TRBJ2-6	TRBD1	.	CAISTGVSGANVLTF	TGTGCCATCAGCACAGGGGTGTCTGGGGCCAACGTCCTGACTTTC
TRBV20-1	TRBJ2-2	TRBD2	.	CSAQRGTSGFTGELFF	TGCAGTGCCCAGCGGGGGACTAGCGGATTCACCGGGGAGCTGTTTTTT
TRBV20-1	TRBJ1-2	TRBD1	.	CSARAIEGAHGYTF	TGCAGTGCTAGAGCCATCGAGGGGGCCCATGGCTACACCTTC
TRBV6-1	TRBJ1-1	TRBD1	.	CASTDRDRTEAFF	TGTGCCAGCACCGACCGGGACAGGACTGAAGCTTTCTTT
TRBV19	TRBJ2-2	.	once	CATASRDTGELFF	TGTGCCACAGCCAGTAGGGACACCGGGGAGCTGTTTTTT
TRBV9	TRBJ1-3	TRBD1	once	CASSERQGAGNTIYF	TGTGCCAGCAGCGAAAGACAGGGGGCTGGAAACACCATATATTTT
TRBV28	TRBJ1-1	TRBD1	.	CASRDRDRGYSNTEAFF	TGTGCCAGCAGGGACCGGGACAGGGGGTATTCGAACACTGAAGCTTTCTTT
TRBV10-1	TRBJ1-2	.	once	CASSEPFGPRQTPPPFYGYTF	TGCGCCAGCAGTGAGCCGTTTGGGCCGCGACAGACCCCTCCGCCTTTCTATGGCTACACCTTC
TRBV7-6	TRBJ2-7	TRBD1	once	CASSQGQGRTVAYEQYF	TGTGCCAGCAGCCAGGGACAGGGTCGGACCGTTGCCTACGAGCAGTACTTC
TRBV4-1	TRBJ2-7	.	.	CASSQDSGDEQYF	TGCGCCAGCAGCCAAGATTCGGGGGACGAGCAGTACTTC